A selection of T cell receptor beta chains follows, all from one sample in a study of vaccination and CD4 T cells after COVID-19. Their specific antigens are unknown. TCRdb re-derived calls from the PCR reads in MiXCR, one entry per CDR3 protein. The table has approximately 25,000 distinct CDR3 sequences, 25% to 30% seen once. The sequences come from CD4+ T cells from blood, cultured in vitro, collected about 7 months after SARS-CoV-2 vaccination. These receptors all stem from a human donor who had recovered from COVID-19. The CDR3 runs from the conserved cysteine through the conserved F or W. The order of the fields is clone size, D gene, J gene, V gene, CDR3 protein, CDR3 DNA. The D gene is left open where the match is weak. Where a row states a size, it is once, few, many or the class of an expanded clone; other rows omit it.

clone_size: few
d_call: NA
j_call: TRBJ2-7
v_call: TRBV20-1
cdr3_aa: CSATVGSDEQYF
cdr3_nt: TGCAGTGCTACCGTCGGGAGTGACGAGCAGTACTTC

clone_size: NA
d_call: TRBD1
j_call: TRBJ2-7
v_call: TRBV10-3
cdr3_aa: CAIRSGQSYEQYF
cdr3_nt: TGTGCCATAAGGTCGGGACAGTCCTACGAGCAGTACTTC

clone_size: NA
d_call: NA
j_call: TRBJ1-2
v_call: TRBV20-1
cdr3_aa: CSARDDGPVDGYTF
cdr3_nt: TGCAGTGCTAGAGATGATGGACCAGTCGATGGCTACACCTTC

clone_size: NA
d_call: NA
j_call: TRBJ1-2
v_call: TRBV28
cdr3_aa: CASSLKGSGYTF
cdr3_nt: TGTGCCAGCAGTTTGAAGGGGAGTGGCTACACCTTC

clone_size: few
d_call: NA
j_call: TRBJ2-5
v_call: TRBV25-1
cdr3_aa: CASSPRGAGQETQYF
cdr3_nt: TGTGCCAGCAGCCCCCGGGGGGCTGGGCAAGAGACCCAGTACTTC

clone_size: NA
d_call: TRBD1
j_call: TRBJ1-2
v_call: TRBV24-1
cdr3_aa: CATSDSMTGNYGYTF
cdr3_nt: TGTGCCACCAGTGACTCCATGACAGGGAACTATGGCTACACCTTC

clone_size: NA
d_call: NA
j_call: TRBJ2-4
v_call: TRBV20-1
cdr3_aa: CSASRLAGNIQYF
cdr3_nt: TGCAGTGCCTCACGACTTGCCGGGAACATTCAGTACTTC

clone_size: NA
d_call: TRBD2
j_call: TRBJ2-5
v_call: TRBV5-4
cdr3_aa: CASSLEIAGGQETQYF
cdr3_nt: TGTGCCAGCAGCTTGGAAATAGCGGGAGGGCAGGAGACCCAGTACTTC

clone_size: few
d_call: TRBD1
j_call: TRBJ2-7
v_call: TRBV6-1
cdr3_aa: CASTRDRGNYEQYF
cdr3_nt: TGTGCCAGCACCCGAGACAGGGGGAACTACGAGCAGTACTTC

clone_size: NA
d_call: NA
j_call: TRBJ2-7
v_call: TRBV10-3
cdr3_aa: CAISTGEEYEQYF
cdr3_nt: TGTGCCATCAGTACAGGGGAGGAGTACGAGCAGTACTTC

clone_size: few
d_call: TRBD2
j_call: TRBJ2-5
v_call: TRBV6-1
cdr3_aa: CASSPLAGDQETQYF
cdr3_nt: TGTGCCAGCAGTCCACTAGCGGGAGACCAAGAGACCCAGTACTTC

clone_size: NA
d_call: TRBD1
j_call: TRBJ2-5
v_call: TRBV24-1
cdr3_aa: CATSAPGTGARETQYF
cdr3_nt: TGTGCCACCAGTGCCCCCGGGACAGGGGCGCGGGAGACCCAGTACTTC

clone_size: few
d_call: NA
j_call: TRBJ2-7
v_call: TRBV27
cdr3_aa: CASGDGGAYEQYF
cdr3_nt: TGTGCCAGCGGGGATGGAGGTGCCTACGAGCAGTACTTC

clone_size: few
d_call: TRBD1
j_call: TRBJ1-1
v_call: TRBV6-5
cdr3_aa: CASSYSDRGPEAFF
cdr3_nt: TGTGCCAGCAGTTACTCCGACAGGGGACCTGAAGCTTTCTTT

clone_size: NA
d_call: TRBD1
j_call: TRBJ2-1
v_call: TRBV6-1
cdr3_aa: CASSGQADSYNEQFF
cdr3_nt: TGTGCCAGCAGCGGACAGGCCGACTCCTACAATGAGCAGTTCTTC

clone_size: NA
d_call: TRBD2
j_call: TRBJ2-3
v_call: TRBV29-1
cdr3_aa: CSAPGLAGGIDTQYF
cdr3_nt: TGCAGCGCCCCGGGACTAGCGGGAGGTATAGATACGCAGTATTTT

clone_size: few
d_call: NA
j_call: TRBJ2-7
v_call: TRBV20-1
cdr3_aa: CSARGSVLRAGLMSGEQYF
cdr3_nt: TGCAGTGCTAGGGGGTCGGTTCTAAGGGCAGGCCTAATGTCGGGCGAGCAGTACTTC

clone_size: few
d_call: NA
j_call: TRBJ2-5
v_call: TRBV6-1
cdr3_aa: CASRRNGIEAQYF
cdr3_nt: TGTGCCAGCAGGCGAAACGGGATCGAGGCCCAGTACTTC

clone_size: NA
d_call: TRBD1
j_call: TRBJ1-2
v_call: TRBV7-9
cdr3_aa: CASSFLTGNGYGYTF
cdr3_nt: TGTGCCAGCAGCTTTTTGACAGGGAATGGCTATGGCTACACCTTC

clone_size: NA
d_call: NA
j_call: TRBJ2-7
v_call: TRBV6-5
cdr3_aa: CASSYVASASYEQYF
cdr3_nt: TGTGCCAGCAGTTACGTGGCTAGCGCCTCCTACGAGCAGTACTTC

clone_size: few
d_call: TRBD2
j_call: TRBJ2-1
v_call: TRBV24-1
cdr3_aa: CATRGPSRESYNEQFF
cdr3_nt: TGTGCCACCAGGGGTCCCTCGCGGGAGTCCTACAATGAGCAGTTCTTC

clone_size: many
d_call: NA
j_call: TRBJ2-1
v_call: TRBV7-6
cdr3_aa: CASSPEGGAYNEQFF
cdr3_nt: TGTGCCAGCAGCCCCGAGGGGGGGGCTTACAATGAGCAGTTCTTC

clone_size: NA
d_call: NA
j_call: TRBJ2-1
v_call: TRBV2
cdr3_aa: CASRDISSYNEQFF
cdr3_nt: TGTGCCAGCAGGGACATTAGCTCCTACAATGAGCAGTTCTTC

clone_size: few
d_call: NA
j_call: TRBJ1-2
v_call: TRBV6-5
cdr3_aa: CASSYTANYGYTF
cdr3_nt: TGTGCCAGCAGTTACACAGCTAACTATGGCTACACCTTC

clone_size: NA
d_call: NA
j_call: TRBJ1-2
v_call: TRBV28
cdr3_aa: CASSLWSPVMGTGELGYTF
cdr3_nt: TGTGCCAGCAGTTTATGGTCACCTGTCATGGGGACTGGTGAATTAGGCTACACCTTC

clone_size: few
d_call: NA
j_call: TRBJ1-5
v_call: TRBV18
cdr3_aa: CASSPGTYNQPQHF
cdr3_nt: TGTGCCAGCTCACCAGGGACATACAATCAGCCCCAGCATTTT

clone_size: NA
d_call: TRBD2
j_call: TRBJ2-1
v_call: TRBV20-1
cdr3_aa: CSARDRVGRVNEQFF
cdr3_nt: TGCAGTGCTAGAGATCGTGTCGGGAGGGTCAATGAGCAGTTCTTC

clone_size: many
d_call: TRBD2
j_call: TRBJ2-1
v_call: TRBV24-1
cdr3_aa: CATSAPSGQGDGEQFF
cdr3_nt: TGTGCCACCAGTGCCCCTAGCGGGCAAGGAGATGGTGAGCAGTTCTTC

clone_size: NA
d_call: TRBD1
j_call: TRBJ1-4
v_call: TRBV28
cdr3_aa: CATLKGTAGEKLFF
cdr3_nt: TGTGCCACACTCAAGGGGACAGCCGGGGAAAAACTGTTTTTT

clone_size: few
d_call: NA
j_call: TRBJ2-7
v_call: TRBV20-1
cdr3_aa: CSARDLLGWVYEQYF
cdr3_nt: TGCAGTGCTAGAGATCTTTTGGGTTGGGTCTACGAGCAGTACTTC

clone_size: NA
d_call: NA
j_call: TRBJ1-1
v_call: TRBV2
cdr3_aa: CASMEGRVTEAFF
cdr3_nt: TGTGCCAGCATGGAGGGGAGGGTCACTGAAGCTTTCTTT

clone_size: NA
d_call: NA
j_call: TRBJ2-7
v_call: TRBV24-1
cdr3_aa: CATSGTNSNNEQYF
cdr3_nt: TGTGCCACCAGTGGGACAAACTCTAACAACGAGCAGTACTTC

clone_size: NA
d_call: NA
j_call: TRBJ2-1
v_call: TRBV10-1
cdr3_aa: CASSGSGNEQFF
cdr3_nt: TGCGCCAGCAGTGGAAGCGGCAATGAGCAGTTCTTC